A single sample gave rise to the 28 T cell receptor beta chains below, sequenced in a study of CXCR3-negative and CXCR3-positive naive CD8 T cells. Study-wide findings and caveats: Hydrophobicity of TRB CDR3s was greater in CXCR3-positive naive cells than in CXCR3-negative naive cells.

The authors prepared UMI-labeled TRB cDNA libraries by 5' RACE. TCRdb processed the 5' RACE reads again and assigns one entry to each CDR3 protein, with no DNA. This sample's table reports roughly 65,000 distinct CDR3 sequences. These TCRs' antigens remain unknown. Material: naive CXCR3+ CD8+ T cells from blood. Subset reported: CD45RO-CCR7+CD27+CD95- naive CD8+ T cells expressing CXCR3 (TNR3+). The receptors derive from a human donor in good health. Some clones in this sample may be carry-over from other donors' samples.

The rearrangement joins TRBV7-9 to TRBJ2-5; TCRdb's D gene call, TRBD2, goes unchecked for lack of DNA. CDR1 is SEHNR, CDR2 FQNEAQ, per germline (reference sequence). This CDR3 comprises 17 residues. CDR3 residues: CASSSNDKGLWEETQYF.

The V call is TRBV7-9, the J call TRBJ1-1. The CDR3 has 15 amino acids. Germline-derived CDR1 and CDR2 are SEHNR and FQNEAQ (reference sequence). CDR3 sequence: CASSLVYEPNTEAFF.

The chain recombines TRBV4-1 with TRBJ2-1; TCRdb returns TRBD1, unconfirmable since there is no DNA. Germline CDR1 reads MGHRA; CDR2 reads YSYEKL. The CDR3 consists of 12 residues. CDR3 sequence reads: CASSQPGNEQFF.

V gene TRBV6-5 combines with J gene TRBJ2-1; checking the TCRdb D call of TRBD2 is not possible without DNA. Germline V gene lookup returns CDR1 MNHEY and CDR2 SVGAGI. The CDR3 has 14 residues. The chain's CDR3 is CASRVAGGLIEQFF.

V usage is TRBV7-6 and J usage is TRBJ2-3. The CDR3 loop spans 15 amino acids. Germline CDR1 and CDR2: SGHVS and FNYEAQ. The CDR3 sequence is CASSLSGDSTDTQYF.

V usage is TRBV3-1 and J usage is TRBJ2-1; the TCRdb D gene call, TRBD1, has no DNA to confirm it. The germline gives CDR1 LGHDT, CDR2 YNNKEL (reference sequence). The CDR3 has 13 residues. CDR3 amino acids: CASSQAGTPSPFF.

The V call is TRBV5-1, the J call TRBJ2-5; TCRdb outputs TRBD2, but without DNA this stays unchecked. Germline assignment: CDR1 SGHRS and CDR2 YFSETQ. This CDR3 comprises 17 residues. The CDR3 here is CASSPIVSLLYQETQYF.

The gene calls are TRBV14 and TRBJ1-2. The CDR3 runs to 13 residues. Germline V gives CDR1 SGHDN, CDR2 FVKESK. The CDR3 loop reads CASSQEASYGYTF.

The rearrangement links TRBV23-1 to TRBJ2-7; with no DNA, the TCRdb D assignment of TRBD1 cannot be verified. TRBV23-1 is flagged as an ORF with uncertain function. This CDR3 region has 18 residues. CDR3 region: CASSSYHKDRRLSYEQYF.

The chain uses TRBV7-9 and TRBJ2-7; lacking DNA, the TRBD2 call made by TCRdb goes unchecked. Germline lookup yields CDR1 SEHNR and CDR2 FQNEAQ (reference sequence). The CDR3 consists of 15 residues. The CDR3 loop reads CASSRPSGGSYEQYF.

The chain is built from TRBV25-1 and TRBJ2-1; checking the TCRdb D call of TRBD1 is not possible without DNA. The CDR3 is made up of 13 amino acids. CDR1 is MGHDK and CDR2 is SYGVNS in the germline V gene. The CDR3 here is CASRDADSNEQFF.

V gene TRBV6-4 combines with J gene TRBJ1-5. The CDR3 sequence is 13 residues long. In germline, CDR1 is MRHNA, CDR2 SNTAGT. The CDR3 sequence: CASSAAENQPQHF.

V and J are TRBV7-9 and TRBJ2-1; absent DNA, TCRdb's TRBD1 call cannot be checked. Germline V CDR1 and CDR2: SEHNR, FQNEAQ (reference sequence). The CDR3 loop spans 16 amino acids. The CDR3: CASSDLTGAAYNEQFF.

The CDR3 protein is CSARDDRESPYGYTF. The chain joins TRBV20-1 to TRBJ1-2; TCRdb outputs TRBD1, but without DNA this stays unchecked. The CDR3 extends over 15 amino acids. Germline V gene sequence: CDR1 DFQATT, CDR2 SNEGSKA (reference sequence).

V usage is TRBV6-5 and J usage is TRBJ2-7. Per germline, CDR1 MNHEY and CDR2 SVGAGI. This CDR3 is built from 14 residues. CDR3: CASSYSRGISEQYF.

CDR3 sequence: CASSLALGGRTYEQYF. The V gene is TRBV7-9, the J gene TRBJ2-7; with no DNA, the TCRdb D assignment of TRBD1 cannot be verified. Germline CDR1 reads SEHNR; CDR2 reads FQNEAQ (reference sequence). The CDR3 runs to 16 residues. Looking up the rest from reference TRBV7-9 and TRBJ2-7 gives the full variable domain: DTGVSQNPRHKITKRGQNVTFRCDPISEHNRLYWYRQTLGQGPEFLTYFQNEAQLEKSRLLSDRFSAERPKGSFSTLEIQRTEQGDSAMYLCASSLALGGRTYEQYFGPGTRLTVT.

J is TRBJ2-3 and V is TRBV28; TCRdb's assignment of TRBD1 cannot be checked, as there is no DNA. The germline V gene has CDR1 MDHEN and CDR2 SYDVKM. The CDR3 has 14 residues. CDR3 loop: CASSYRVETDTQYF.

The chain combines TRBV6-2 or TRBV6-3 with TRBJ1-1. This CDR3 contains 15 residues. CDR1 MNHEY and CDR2 SVGEGT come from the germline V gene. This CDR3 is CASSYVDSFNTEAFF.

The rearrangement uses TRBV6-6 and TRBJ2-1; TCRdb calls TRBD1, which cannot be checked without DNA. Germline V lookup: CDR1 MNHNY, CDR2 SVGAGI (reference sequence). CDR3 length: 14 amino acids. CDR3: CASTSGGAYNEQFF.

The rearrangement links TRBV7-3 to TRBJ2-6; absent DNA, TCRdb's TRBD1 call cannot be checked. Germline V gene sequence: CDR1 SGHTA, CDR2 FQGTGA. The CDR3 has 18 amino acids. Here the CDR3 reads CASSLTTGGVSGANVLTF.

The gene calls are TRBV29-1 and TRBJ1-5; there is no DNA to check the TCRdb D call of TRBD1. Germline lookup yields CDR1 SQVTM and CDR2 ANQGSEA. The CDR3 loop spans 13 amino acids. CDR3 protein: CSVEVGRNQPQHF.

The chain has TRBV11-3 and TRBJ2-1; TCRdb picks TRBD2, but there is no DNA to check that call. The CDR3 has 16 amino acids. Germline V lookup: CDR1 SGHNT, CDR2 YENEEA. The CDR3 sequence is CASSLGVSGISNEQFF.

The chain recombines TRBV4-3 with TRBJ2-3; TCRdb's assignment of TRBD1 cannot be checked, as there is no DNA. Germline CDR1 LGHNA, CDR2 YSLEER. The CDR3 has 20 amino acids. The CDR3 region is CASSVTWVQTGGYYTDTQYF.

This chain connects TRBV5-1 to TRBJ2-1. Looked up from germline, CDR1 is SGHRS and CDR2 is YFSETQ. The CDR3 totals 14 residues. The CDR3 sequence is CASSSFLFDNEQFF. Supplemented by reference TRBV5-1 and TRBJ2-1, the full variable domain reads KAGVTQTPRYLIKTRGQQVTLSCSPISGHRSVSWYQQTPGQGLQFLFEYFSETQRNKGNFPGRFSGRQFSNSRSEMNVSTLELGDSALYLCASSSFLFDNEQFFGPGTRLTVL.

The chain joins TRBV15 to TRBJ2-1; TCRdb outputs TRBD1, but without DNA this stays unchecked. Germline V gene lookup returns CDR1 LNHNV and CDR2 YYDKDF (reference sequence). There are 16 residues in the CDR3. This CDR3 reads CATSRDLAGGYHEQFF. Using reference TRBV15 and TRBJ2-1 for the parts outside the CDR3, the full variable domain is DAMVIQNPRYQVTQFGKPVTLSCSQTLNHNVMYWYQQKSSQAPKLLFHYYDKDFNNEADTPDNFQSRRPNTSFCFLDIRSPGLGDTAMYLCATSRDLAGGYHEQFFGPGTRLTVL.

The chain is built from TRBV3-1 and TRBJ2-1; TCRdb selects TRBD2, and the lack of DNA leaves this call unchecked. Germline CDR1 and CDR2: LGHDT and YNNKEL (reference sequence). The CDR3 is made up of 17 amino acids. Here the CDR3 reads CASSQERVGVGYNEQFF.

J is TRBJ2-2 and V is TRBV18. The CDR3 sequence is 11 residues long. The germline V gene encodes CDR1 KGHSH and CDR2 LQKENI. CDR3 loop: CASSKTGELFF.

The chain carries TRBV6-2 or TRBV6-3 and TRBJ2-2. Germline loops: CDR1 MNHEY, CDR2 SVGEGT. The CDR3 has 14 residues. CDR3 amino acids: CASSSMDRAGELFF.